Below, one T cell receptor (beta chain) is given with its context. Its antigen is unknown. Profiled with immunoSEQ multiplex PCR; TCRdb holds only in-frame clones, not every one. The table includes nearly 25,000 clones, more than 85% detected once. This entry belongs to a study of T cells in localized non-small cell lung cancer. Study conclusions and caveats: As only one tumor region underwent sequencing, heterogeneity remains possible. Longer overall survival was associated with a higher density of T cells in the blood. Tumor trailed uninvolved adjacent lung in T cell clonality, which peaked there. Within adjacent lung there appeared a median about 54 of the top 100 tumor clones.

The sample consisted of peripheral blood, taken before any cancer treatment. The source is a woman aged 40-75 years with stage I lung adenocarcinoma.

CDR3 in DNA: TGTGCCAGCAGCGTAAGCCTAGCGGAGACCCAGTACTTC. Translation gives CASSVSLAETQYF. The chain uses TRBV9 and TRBJ2-5, with D possibly matching TRBD2 (6 bases). CDR3 length: 13 residues. The germline gives CDR1 SGDLS, CDR2 YYNGEE. Trimming took off 1 base at V and 5 bases at J, with 9 bases between the two ends.